Listed below are T cell receptor beta chains from one sample, sequenced in a study of cytomegalovirus exposure and HLA in healthy donors. Produced via immunoSEQ multiplex PCR; TCRdb's table is partial and in-frame only. Among around 200,000 clones listed, roughly 79% were seen once. The specimen was PBMCs. These receptors came from a man aged 18-30 years in good health and CMV-seronegative. CDR3s include the opening cysteine and the closing phenylalanine or tryptophan. Size is omitted from some rows. Given values are once, few, many or a class for expanded clones.

>TRBV29-1|TRBJ2-7|once
CSGGLAGGSEQYF
>TRBV5-1|TRBJ2-7|NA
CASSLVSSGSLSYEQYF
>TRBV2|TRBJ2-1|NA
CASKARLAGSSYNEQFF
>TRBV2|TRBJ2-1|once
CASSEPSGGASGEQFF
>TRBV5-1|TRBJ2-7|NA
CASSLTSLTSGGTYEQYF
>TRBV9|TRBJ2-6|NA
CASSVGQAASGANVLTF
>TRBV19|TRBJ2-5|NA
CASSPPDRGETQYF
>TRBV6-6|TRBJ1-5|NA
CASSYSNRGGNQPQHF
>TRBV2|TRBJ2-7|NA
CASSENRGPYEQYF
>TRBV28|TRBJ2-5|NA
CASSLTGTEETQYF
>TRBV5-5|TRBJ2-1|NA
CASSLISGRAIAGSYNEQFF
>TRBV18|TRBJ2-5|NA
CASSDVGTRSETQYF
>TRBV7-9|TRBJ2-7|NA
CASSSGVGGRTSHEQYF
>TRBV12-5|TRBJ2-1|NA
CASGLFLDRGGNEQFF
>TRBV11-2|TRBJ2-2|few
CASRLSGTSGTGELFF
>TRBV27|TRBJ2-6|NA
CASSPRGVGANVLTF
>TRBV6-1|TRBJ2-5|few
CASSAPRQDPRETQYF
>TRBV14|TRBJ1-1|NA
CASSQETGYWTEAFF
>TRBV6-5|TRBJ2-7|NA
CASSATLGSNEQYF
>TRBV6-5|TRBJ2-2|NA
CASSPQGTGELFF
>TRBV5-6|TRBJ2-1|NA
CASSLGLPTEQFF
>TRBV29-1|TRBJ2-7|NA
CSVPAGGPREQYF
>TRBV6-5|TRBJ2-3|NA
CASRGQGYSTDTQYF
>TRBV7-2|TRBJ1-1|NA
CASSPWTGGNTEAFF
>TRBV19|TRBJ2-2|few
CASSRAGGTGELFF
>TRBV9|TRBJ2-7|NA
CASSVDPRPDYEQYF
>TRBV5-1|TRBJ2-1|NA
CASSGTSGGAFYNEQFF
>TRBV6-5|TRBJ1-4|NA
CASSYRRVSEKLFF
>TRBV29-1|TRBJ2-3|NA
CSVVISGDTQYF
>TRBV4-1|TRBJ1-2|NA
CASSQVGEENGYTF
>TRBV29-1|TRBJ1-1|NA
CSSTGEMNTEAFF
>TRBV10-3|TRBJ2-7|NA
CAISESTGTYEQYF